These 15 T cell receptor beta chains originate from one sample sequenced in a study of blood T cell repertoires in COVID-19. Clones were sequenced by immunoSEQ multiplex PCR, and TCRdb holds only the in-frame ones, with some missing. The data show around 250,000 clones, 84% seen once. The sequencing sample was made of peripheral blood. The receptors derive from a woman aged 40 to 50 who had recovered from COVID-19.

This clone was counted once. This sequence joins TRBV20-1 and TRBJ2-1; D not resolved. The V and J ends lost 3 bases and 4 bases respectively, with 7 bases between them. This CDR3 spans 12 amino acids. Germline CDR1 reads DFQATT; CDR2 reads SNEGSKA (reference sequence). CDR3 region: CSASPIYNEQFF. The CDR3 coding sequence is TGCAGTGCTAGTCCCATTTACAATGAGCAGTTCTTC.

The chain employs TRBV30 and TRBJ2-6; possibly TRBD1 for D (5 bases). V was clipped by 1 base and J by 0 bases, with 16 bases between them. Germline CDR1 and CDR2: GTSNPN and SVGIG (reference sequence). The CDR3 covers 18 residues. The CDR3 DNA reads TGTGCCTGGAGTGGTTTAGGGGCCGCCCTCTCTGGGGCCAACGTCCTGACTTTC. Translating it yields CAWSGLGAALSGANVLTF.

Of note for this clone: Other DNA sequences within the sample encode an identical CDR3. The V call is TRBV30, the J call TRBJ1-1; TRBD1 is a possible D gene (6 bases). V was trimmed by 3 bases and J by 1 base, leaving 9 bases between them. The CDR3 sequence is 13 residues long. The germline gives CDR1 GTSNPN, CDR2 SVGIG (reference sequence). CDR3 coding DNA: TGTGCCTGGAGCAGGACAGAGAACACTGAAGCTTTCTTT. Encoded protein: CAWSRTENTEAFF.

This sequence joins TRBV19 and TRBJ1-5; no clear D. The CDR3 extends over 13 amino acids. Trimming took off 10 bases at V and 0 bases at J, with 10 bases between the two ends. Germline V gene sequence: CDR1 LNHDA, CDR2 SQIVND (reference sequence). In DNA form, the CDR3 reads TGTGCCACCGGGGTCTATAGCAATCAGCCCCAGCATTTT. This translates into CATGVYSNQPQHF. The whole variable domain, filled in from reference TRBV19 and TRBJ1-5, reads DGGITQSPKYLFRKEGQNVTLSCEQNLNHDAMYWYRQDPGQGLRLIYYSQIVNDFQKGDIAEGYSVSREKKESFPLTVTSAQKNPTAFYLCATGVYSNQPQHFGDGTRLSIL.

The chain joins TRBV19 to TRBJ2-3, with 10 nucleotides matching TRBD1. Germline CDR1 and CDR2: LNHDA and SQIVND (reference sequence). Unmatched junction bases numbered 9, after V lost 5 bases and J lost 4 bases. This CDR3 region has 16 residues. The CDR3 protein is CASSLTGQGLADTQYF. The CDR3 region has the DNA TGTGCCAGTAGTCTAACGGGACAGGGGTTGGCAGATACGCAGTATTTT.

The rearrangement joins TRBV5-4 to TRBJ2-1, with a possible D match to TRBD1 (5 bases). CDR1 and CDR2 (germline): SGHNT, YYREEE (reference sequence). V shed 0 bases and J shed 3 bases, with 10 bases lying between them. This CDR3 has 15 residues. The DNA for the CDR3 is TGTGCCAGCAGCTTGGGGCAGGGAATCTACAATGAGCAGTTCTTC. Encoded protein: CASSLGQGIYNEQFF.

This chain links TRBV19 with TRBJ2-7; D perhaps matches TRBD2 (5 bases). There are 13 residues in the CDR3. CDR1 is LNHDA, CDR2 SQIVND, per germline (reference sequence). Trimming stripped 6 bases from V and 0 bases from J, with 9 bases between. Here the CDR3 reads CASRSDFSYEQYF. The CDR3, as DNA: TGTGCCAGTAGGTCGGACTTCTCCTACGAGCAGTACTTC. Complete variable domain (other parts from reference TRBV19 and TRBJ2-7): DGGITQSPKYLFRKEGQNVTLSCEQNLNHDAMYWYRQDPGQGLRLIYYSQIVNDFQKGDIAEGYSVSREKKESFPLTVTSAQKNPTAFYLCASRSDFSYEQYFGPGTRLTVT.

This clone was counted a few times. The genes are TRBV4-1 and TRBJ1-6; D not resolved. In germline, CDR1 is MGHRA, CDR2 YSYEKL. CDR3 length: 13 residues. V was clipped by 4 bases and J by 4 bases, with 5 bases between them. In DNA form, the CDR3 reads TGCGCCAGCAGCCCTCCTTATAATTCACCCCTCCACTTT. It is translated as CASSPPYNSPLHF.

CDR3 sequence (DNA): TGCGCCAGCAGCTTGGCCGGTCTAGACGAGCAGTACTTC. This encodes CASSLAGLDEQYF. The chain has TRBV5-1 and TRBJ2-7; D is uncertain. Germline CDR1 reads SGHRS; CDR2 reads YFSETQ. CDR3 length equals 13 residues. The V end was cut by 0 bases, the J end by 5 bases, with 9 bases between.

V usage is TRBV6-6 and J usage is TRBJ2-2, with D unclear. V was cut by 5 bases and J by 1 base, with 5 bases left in between. CDR1 is MNHNY and CDR2 is SVGAGI in the germline V gene (reference sequence). The CDR3 extends over 13 amino acids. The CDR3 bases are TGTGCCAGCAGTCCCCGGAACACCGGGGAGCTGTTTTTT. As protein: CASSPRNTGELFF.

V gene TRBV15 combines with J gene TRBJ1-1, with D perhaps matching TRBD1 (6 bases). CDR1 and CDR2 (germline): LNHNV, YYDKDF (reference sequence). The CDR3 is 14 amino acids. V shed 4 bases and J shed 0 bases, with 9 bases lying between them. In nucleotides, the CDR3 is TGTGCCACCAGCAACGGACAGTTGAACACTGAAGCTTTCTTT. Translating gives CATSNGQLNTEAFF.

This chain joins TRBV11-3 and TRBJ1-6, with no clear D. The germline V gene has CDR1 SGHNT and CDR2 YENEEA. The CDR3 consists of 13 residues. Trimming stripped 5 bases from V and 9 bases from J, with 11 bases between. The CDR3 loop is CASSPEWSSPLHF. CDR3 nucleotide sequence: TGTGCCAGCAGCCCGGAGTGGAGTTCACCCCTCCACTTT.

V and J are TRBV6-1 and TRBJ1-2; 8 positions agree with TRBD1. The junction had 7 bases not matched to a gene; V was cut back by 6 bases and J by 7 bases. In germline, CDR1 is MNHNS, CDR2 SASEGT. This CDR3 contains 13 residues. The CDR3 sequence is CASSTGQGRGYTF. DNA of the CDR3: TGTGCCAGCAGCACCGGACAGGGACGTGGCTACACCTTC.

The rearrangement uses TRBV3-1 (or the pseudogene TRBV3-2) and TRBJ1-2, with D unresolved. V shed 3 bases and J shed 3 bases, with 11 bases lying between them. This CDR3 comprises 14 residues. The germline gives CDR1 LGHDT, CDR2 YNNKEL (reference sequence). CDR3 residues: CASSQRGRDYGYTF. In DNA form, the CDR3 reads TGTGCCAGCAGCCAGAGAGGGCGGGACTATGGCTACACCTTC.

The gene calls are TRBV11-2 and TRBJ2-7; TRBD2 agrees at 8 bases. The J segment lost 0 bases and the V segment lost 4 bases, leaving 5 bases of the junction unmatched. The germline CDR1 and CDR2 sequences are SGHAT and FQNNGV. CDR3 length: 15 residues. CDR3 sequence: CASSYRRGVSYEQYF. CDR3 bases: TGTGCCAGCAGCTATAGGCGGGGGGTCTCCTACGAGCAGTACTTC.